This TCR beta chain was sequenced during a study of identical twins. Study-level results: Out-of-frame TCR alpha sharing in monozygotic twins exceeded recombination model predictions.

Template switching, a step in the protocol, added a universal primer site, and cDNA carried unique molecular identifiers. In TCRdb, the 5' RACE reads were re-called with MiXCR into one record per CDR3 protein. The sample consists of around 1.7 million distinct CDR3 sequences, more than 30% of them appearing once. In the case of this clonotype: Its target is unknown.

The sample was cord blood. This TCR was sampled from a newborn girl in good health.

The CDR3 here is CASSARQRGDYNEQFF. In DNA form, the CDR3 reads TGTGCCAGCAGTGCGAGACAGCGGGGGGACTACAATGAGCAGTTCTTC. The chain uses TRBV2 and TRBJ2-1; TRBD2 matches at 9 bases. Unmatched junction bases numbered 7, after V lost 4 bases and J lost 3 bases. The CDR3 spans 16 residues. CDR1 SNHLY and CDR2 FYNNEI come from the germline V gene.